These T cell receptor beta chains were read from a single sample in a study of T-cell reconstitution after alpha-beta-depleted transplantation in children. TCRdb passed the PCR reads through MiXCR, listing each CDR3 protein once. The table records about 440,000 distinct CDR3 sequences, around 46% of them present only once. Sequenced here: PBMCs, sampled before TCRalphabeta/CD19-depleted stem cell transplant. The receptor source for this set is a girl aged 2-10 years with aplastic anemia, due to receive a stem cell transplant. Both conserved end residues are part of each CDR3. D genes are given only for firm matches. Only part of the rows carry a size: once, few, many, or a class if the clone is expanded.

v_gene	abundance	j_gene	d_gene	CDR3aa	CDR3nt
TRBV29-1	NA	TRBJ2-5	NA	CSVLDLPGKTQYF	TGCAGCGTCCTTGACCTCCCAGGGAAGACCCAGTACTTC
TRBV7-2	NA	TRBJ2-7	TRBD1	CASSYGQGEYEQYF	TGTGCCAGCAGCTACGGACAGGGCGAATACGAGCAGTACTTC
TRBV27	many	TRBJ2-5	TRBD2	CASSGASGIEETQYF	TGTGCCAGCAGCGGGGCTAGCGGGATCGAAGAGACCCAGTACTTC
TRBV29-1	NA	TRBJ2-2	TRBD2	CSVEGLAGGSGELFF	TGCAGCGTTGAGGGACTAGCGGGGGGCTCCGGGGAGCTGTTTTTT
TRBV25-1	many	TRBJ2-1	TRBD2	CASSEGLADYNEQFF	TGTGCCAGCAGTGAGGGACTAGCGGACTACAATGAGCAGTTCTTC
TRBV7-9	NA	TRBJ1-5	NA	CASSLVPFAGENQPQHF	TGTGCCAGCAGCTTAGTTCCCTTTGCAGGGGAGAATCAGCCCCAGCATTTT
TRBV12-3/TRBV12-4	many	TRBJ2-3	NA	CASSLRGLFSGTDTQYF	TGTGCCAGCAGTCTCCGGGGCCTCTTCTCGGGCACAGATACGCAGTATTTT
TRBV12-3/TRBV12-4	NA	TRBJ1-5	NA	CASRGSSQPQHF	TGTGCCAGCAGGGGATCCAGTCAGCCCCAGCATTTT
TRBV27	NA	TRBJ2-5	NA	CASREGLRDF	TGTGCCAGCAGGGAGGGACTTAGGGACTTC
TRBV20-1	NA	TRBJ1-2	NA	CSARDAGYGYTF	TGCAGTGCTAGAGACGCGGGCTATGGCTACACCTTC
TRBV3-1	few	TRBJ1-1	TRBD1	CASSQQGAAFF	TGTGCCAGCAGCCAACAGGGGGCGGCTTTCTTT
TRBV11-2	NA	TRBJ2-3	TRBD2	CASSARPSGTSGSTDTQYF	TGTGCCAGCAGCGCTAGACCGTCCGGGACTAGCGGGAGCACAGATACGCAGTATTTT
TRBV5-1	few	TRBJ2-3	NA	CASSWTWDTQYF	TGCGCCAGCAGCTGGACCTGGGATACGCAGTATTTT
TRBV20-1	NA	TRBJ1-5	TRBD1	CSARVPGQGTFNQPQHF	TGCAGTGCTAGAGTTCCGGGACAGGGAACGTTCAATCAGCCCCAGCATTTT
TRBV7-7	many	TRBJ2-5	TRBD2	CASRPAGEETQYF	TGTGCCAGCAGGCCCGCGGGGGAAGAGACCCAGTACTTC
TRBV6-5	many	TRBJ2-1	NA	CASRPGHGYNEQFF	TGTGCCAGCAGGCCGGGACACGGATACAATGAGCAGTTCTTC
TRBV30	few	TRBJ2-6	NA	CAWSVVWGSGANVLTF	TGTGCCTGGAGTGTAGTATGGGGTTCCGGGGCCAACGTCCTGACTTTC
TRBV2	few	TRBJ2-7	NA	CASSQLPHAYEQYF	TGTGCCAGCAGCCAGTTACCACACGCCTACGAGCAGTACTTC
TRBV11-2	NA	TRBJ2-3	TRBD1	CASRGTGTGHRDTQYF	TGTGCCAGCAGAGGCACCGGGACAGGCCACAGAGATACGCAGTATTTT
TRBV12-3/TRBV12-4	many	TRBJ2-1	NA	CASSRGTYNEQFF	TGTGCCAGCAGCAGAGGGACCTACAATGAGCAGTTCTTC
TRBV6-1	NA	TRBJ2-3	NA	CASSPRLDQFTDTQYF	TGTGCCAGCAGCCCCAGACTAGATCAGTTCACAGATACGCAGTATTTT
TRBV5-1	NA	TRBJ2-2	TRBD1	CASTLGQGASDTGELFF	TGCGCCAGCACCTTGGGACAGGGGGCGTCGGACACCGGGGAGCTGTTTTTT
TRBV6-5	many	TRBJ1-2	NA	CASSSLYLLGYTF	TGTGCCAGCAGTTCCCTTTACCTACTTGGCTACACCTTC
TRBV4-1	few	TRBJ1-3	TRBD1	CASSQPKNWDRGNTIYF	TGCGCCAGCAGCCAACCGAAGAACTGGGACAGGGGAAACACCATATATTTT
TRBV5-5	NA	TRBJ2-1	NA	CASSLVVAGYNEQFF	TGTGCCAGCAGCTTGGTGGTAGCTGGCTACAATGAGCAGTTCTTC
TRBV5-1	NA	TRBJ1-2	TRBD1	CASSLSPQGANYGYTF	TGCGCCAGCAGCTTGTCGCCGCAGGGGGCTAACTATGGCTACACCTTC
TRBV5-5	NA	TRBJ2-5	TRBD1	CASSRSGQEETQYF	TGTGCCAGCAGCAGATCGGGACAGGAAGAGACCCAGTACTTC
TRBV5-5	many	TRBJ2-3	NA	CASSLGARDTQYF	TGTGCCAGCAGCTTGGGGGCGCGGGATACGCAGTATTTT
TRBV12-3/TRBV12-4	once	TRBJ2-6	TRBD1	CASSHPGQGSAGANVLTF	TGTGCCAGCAGCCACCCGGGACAGGGATCTGCCGGGGCCAACGTCCTGACTTTC
TRBV7-9	medium-sized	TRBJ2-5	NA	CASSRKVQETQYF	TGTGCCAGCAGCCGAAAAGTCCAAGAGACCCAGTACTTC
TRBV12-3/TRBV12-4	few	TRBJ1-1	TRBD1	CASSFKGQLMNTEAFF	TGTGCCAGCAGTTTTAAGGGACAGCTTATGAACACTGAAGCTTTCTTT
TRBV10-3	NA	TRBJ2-5	NA	CATSSGETQYF	TGTGCCACCTCTAGTGGAGAGACCCAGTACTTC
TRBV12-3/TRBV12-4	NA	TRBJ2-7	NA	CASSLTRVHEQYF	TGTGCCAGCAGTTTAACCCGCGTCCACGAGCAGTACTTC
TRBV27	NA	TRBJ2-7	NA	CASSLPGTPTYEQYF	TGTGCCAGCAGTTTACCCGGGACACCCACCTACGAGCAGTACTTC
TRBV9	NA	TRBJ1-1	TRBD1	CASSVAGQGPNTEAFF	TGTGCCAGCAGCGTAGCTGGACAGGGACCGAACACTGAAGCTTTCTTT